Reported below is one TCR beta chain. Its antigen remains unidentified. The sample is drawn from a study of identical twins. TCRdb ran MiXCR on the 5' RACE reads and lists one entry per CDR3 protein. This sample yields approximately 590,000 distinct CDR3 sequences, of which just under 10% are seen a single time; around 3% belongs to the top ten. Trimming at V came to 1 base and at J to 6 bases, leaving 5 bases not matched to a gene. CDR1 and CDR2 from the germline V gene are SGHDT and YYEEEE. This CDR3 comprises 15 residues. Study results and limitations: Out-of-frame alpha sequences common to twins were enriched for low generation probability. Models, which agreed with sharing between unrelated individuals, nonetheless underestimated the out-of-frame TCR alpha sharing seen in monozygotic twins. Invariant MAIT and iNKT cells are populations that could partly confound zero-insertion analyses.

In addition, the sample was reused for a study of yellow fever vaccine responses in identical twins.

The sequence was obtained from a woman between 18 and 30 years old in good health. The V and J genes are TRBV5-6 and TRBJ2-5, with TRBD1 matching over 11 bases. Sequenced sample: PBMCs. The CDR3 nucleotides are TGTGCCAGCAGCTTGTGGACAGGGGGCGGGAAGACCCAGTACTTC. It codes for CASSLWTGGGKTQYF.